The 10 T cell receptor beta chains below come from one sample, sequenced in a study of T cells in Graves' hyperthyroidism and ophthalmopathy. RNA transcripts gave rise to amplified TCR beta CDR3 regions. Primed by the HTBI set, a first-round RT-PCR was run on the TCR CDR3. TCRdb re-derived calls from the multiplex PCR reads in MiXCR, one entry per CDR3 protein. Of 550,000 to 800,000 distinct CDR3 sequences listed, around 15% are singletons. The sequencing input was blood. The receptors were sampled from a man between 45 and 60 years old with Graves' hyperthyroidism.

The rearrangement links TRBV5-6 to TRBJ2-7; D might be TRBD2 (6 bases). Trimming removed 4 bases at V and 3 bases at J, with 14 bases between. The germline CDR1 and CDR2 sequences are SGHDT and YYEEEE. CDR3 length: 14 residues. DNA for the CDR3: TGTGCCAGCAGCGCTGAGGGGACTTTCTACGAGCAGTACTTC. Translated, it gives CASSAEGTFYEQYF.

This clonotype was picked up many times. CDR3 in DNA: TGTGCCAGCCGGGACGGGGTTTGGCAGCCCCAGCATTTT. Encoded protein: CASRDGVWQPQHF. The chain couples TRBV2 to TRBJ1-5; maybe TRBD1 (5 bases). The CDR3 consists of 13 residues. V lost 8 bases to trimming and J lost 7 bases, with 15 bases between them. Germline CDR1 SNHLY, CDR2 FYNNEI.

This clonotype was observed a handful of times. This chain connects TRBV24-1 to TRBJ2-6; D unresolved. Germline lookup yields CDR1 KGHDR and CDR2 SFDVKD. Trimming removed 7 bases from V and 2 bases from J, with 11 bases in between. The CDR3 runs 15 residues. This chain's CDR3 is CATSGWVTGANVLTF. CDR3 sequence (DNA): TGTGCCACCAGCGGTTGGGTGACTGGGGCCAACGTCCTGACTTTC.

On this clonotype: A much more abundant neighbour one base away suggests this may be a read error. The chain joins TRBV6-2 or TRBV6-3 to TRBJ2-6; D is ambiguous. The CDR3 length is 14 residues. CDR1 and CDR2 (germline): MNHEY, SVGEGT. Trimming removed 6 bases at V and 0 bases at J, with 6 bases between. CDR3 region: CASRVLSGANVLTF. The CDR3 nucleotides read TGTGCCAGCAGGGTCCTCTCTGGGGCCAACGTCCTGACTTTC.

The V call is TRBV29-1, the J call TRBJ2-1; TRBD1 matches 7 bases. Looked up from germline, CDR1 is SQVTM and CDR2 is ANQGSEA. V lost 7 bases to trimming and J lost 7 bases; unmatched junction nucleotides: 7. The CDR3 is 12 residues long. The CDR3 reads CSAHRGRNEQFF. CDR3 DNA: TGCAGCGCTCACAGGGGACGGAATGAGCAGTTCTTC.

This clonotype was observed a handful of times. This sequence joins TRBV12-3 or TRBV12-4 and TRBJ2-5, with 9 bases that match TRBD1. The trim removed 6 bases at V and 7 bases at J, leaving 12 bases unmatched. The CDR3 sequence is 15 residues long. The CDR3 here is CASSKLSGGQGTQYF. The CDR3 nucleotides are TGTGCCAGCAGCAAACTCTCCGGGGGACAGGGGACCCAGTACTTC.

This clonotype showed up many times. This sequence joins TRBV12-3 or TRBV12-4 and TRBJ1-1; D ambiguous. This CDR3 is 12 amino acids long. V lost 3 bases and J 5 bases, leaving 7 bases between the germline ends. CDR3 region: CASSFPGTEAFF. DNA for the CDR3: TGTGCCAGCAGTTTCCCGGGAACTGAAGCTTTCTTT.

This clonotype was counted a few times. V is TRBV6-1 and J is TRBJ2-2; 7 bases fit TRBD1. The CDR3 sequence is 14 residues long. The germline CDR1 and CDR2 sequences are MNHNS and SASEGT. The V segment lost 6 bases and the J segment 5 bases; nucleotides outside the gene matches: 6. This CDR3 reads CASREETGTGELFF. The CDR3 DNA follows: TGTGCCAGCAGGGAGGAGACAGGGACCGGGGAGCTGTTTTTT.

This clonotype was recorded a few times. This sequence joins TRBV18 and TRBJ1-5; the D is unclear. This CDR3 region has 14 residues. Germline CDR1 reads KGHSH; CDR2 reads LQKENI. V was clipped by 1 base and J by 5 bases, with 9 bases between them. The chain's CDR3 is CASSPLRSDQPQHF. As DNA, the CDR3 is TGTGCCAGCTCACCACTGAGATCCGATCAGCCCCAGCATTTT.

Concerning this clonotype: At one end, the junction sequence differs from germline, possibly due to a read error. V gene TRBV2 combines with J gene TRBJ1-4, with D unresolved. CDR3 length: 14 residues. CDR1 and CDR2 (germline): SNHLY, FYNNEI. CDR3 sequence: CASISDPTDEKLFF. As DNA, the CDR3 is TGTGCCAGCATTTCGGACCCAACTGATGAAAAACTGTTTTTT.